Listed here are 32 T cell receptor beta chains from one sample, sequenced in a study of metastatic and nonmetastatic thyroid tumors. TCRdb reassembled clones from the PCR reads with MiXCR. Among tens of thousands of clones listed, 4% to 5% were seen once. All patients reached thyroid surgery having received no treatment beforehand. The sequencing sample was made of blood. These receptors were collected from a female donor with papillary thyroid cancer or a benign thyroid nodule (not recorded which). Some clones in this sample may be carry-over from other donors' samples.

This chain links TRBV24-1 with TRBJ2-1, with 7 bases aligning to TRBD2. Germline loops: CDR1 KGHDR, CDR2 SFDVKD. The CDR3 covers 15 residues. J gave up 2 bases and V 0 bases, and 0 bases lay outside the gene matches. CDR3 bases: TGTGCCACCAGTGATTTGGGACTAGCCTACAATGAGCAGTTCTTC. Its protein is CATSDLGLAYNEQFF.

This clone rates as medium-sized. The rearrangement joins TRBV27 to TRBJ2-3; weak D call: TRBD2 (6 bases). The ends were cut back, 3 bases at V and 0 bases at J, with 10 bases in the middle. Germline CDR1 is MNHEY and CDR2 is SMNVEV (reference sequence). This CDR3 has 15 amino acids. CDR3 DNA sequence: TGTGCCAGCAGTTTGTATAGCGGTAGCACAGATACGCAGTATTTT. Protein sequence: CASSLYSGSTDTQYF.

This clone was counted a few times. The J gene is TRBJ2-7, the V gene TRBV6-1; weak D call: TRBD2 (5 bases). V dropped 8 bases and J dropped 4 bases, with 15 bases sitting between them. In germline, CDR1 is MNHNS, CDR2 SASEGT. The CDR3 is made up of 13 amino acids. The CDR3 is CASLPRSGYEQYF. In DNA form, the CDR3 reads TGTGCCAGCCTCCCTCGCTCGGGATACGAGCAGTACTTC.

This clone was seen repeatedly, ten times or more. The V call is TRBV4-1, the J call TRBJ1-6, with 7 nucleotides matching TRBD1. Unmatched junction bases numbered 4, after V lost 0 bases and J lost 5 bases. Per the germline V gene, CDR1 is MGHRA and CDR2 is YSYEKL. This CDR3 has 16 amino acids. As DNA, the CDR3 is TGCGCCAGCAGCCAAGAACCGGGACAGAATAATTCACCCCTCCACTTT. It encodes CASSQEPGQNNSPLHF.

Comments on this clone: One end of the junction is discordant with germline, which a read error may explain. The genes are TRBV12-3 or TRBV12-4 and TRBJ1-1; D call uncertain. The CDR3 has 14 residues. CDR3 coding DNA: TGTTCCAGCAGTTTACCATTTGCGAACACTGGAGCTTTCTTT. Protein sequence: CSSSLPFANTGAFF.

The CDR3 nucleotides are TGTGCCAGCCTCAGGGTTGAGACTGAAGCTTTCTTT. Translated, it gives CASLRVETEAFF. The chain couples TRBV2 to TRBJ1-1, with a weak D call TRBD1 (5 bases). The CDR3 contains 12 residues. Looked up from germline, CDR1 is SNHLY and CDR2 is FYNNEI. Deletions cut 8 bases from V and 5 bases from J, with 12 bases between.

About this clone itself: Its ends do not fully match the called genes, so a read error is possible. CDR3 DNA: TGTGCCATCAGTTACTCGTCGGGCAGCTCCTACGAGCAGTACTTC. Amino acid sequence: CAISYSSGSSYEQYF. The chain has TRBV28 and TRBJ2-7; no firm D call. There are 15 residues in the CDR3. From germline, CDR1 is MDHEN and CDR2 SYDVKM.

This clone was detected only a few times. The chain couples TRBV7-3 to TRBJ1-2; 8 bases align to TRBD1. The CDR3 has 15 amino acids. The J segment lost 3 bases and the V segment lost 5 bases, leaving 8 bases of the junction unmatched. The germline CDR1 and CDR2 sequences are SGHTA and FQGTGA. CDR3 amino acids: CASSARQGRDYGYTF. CDR3 DNA: TGTGCCAGCAGCGCGCGACAGGGGAGGGACTATGGCTACACCTTC.

This clone occurred many times. The chain's CDR3 is CASMVGGTTDTQYF. The CDR3 nucleotides read TGTGCCAGCATGGTGGGAGGGACGACAGATACGCAGTATTTT. The J gene is TRBJ2-3, the V gene TRBV3-1, with 7 positions matching TRBD2. V lost 7 bases, J lost 3 bases, and 7 bases stayed unmatched. The germline gives CDR1 LGHDT, CDR2 YNNKEL (reference sequence). The CDR3 is 14 residues long.

J is TRBJ2-2 and V is TRBV7-9; D perhaps matches TRBD1 (6 bases). The CDR3 is 15 amino acids. Between the trimmed V and J ends, which lost 5 bases and 0 bases, there was a span of 10 bases. CDR1 is SEHNR and CDR2 is FQNEAQ in the germline V gene (reference sequence). Here the CDR3 DNA reads TGTGCCAGCAGCCTACAGGGATCGAACACCGGGGAGCTGTTTTTT. Its translation is CASSLQGSNTGELFF.

This clone occurred many times. The rearrangement uses TRBV18 and TRBJ2-1, with a tentative D call TRBD1 (7 bases). The germline V gene has CDR1 KGHSH and CDR2 LQKENI. Between the trimmed V and J ends, which lost 8 bases and 5 bases, there was a span of 13 bases. This CDR3 region has 13 residues. The CDR3 sequence is CASAGQPNNEQFF. CDR3 sequence (DNA): TGTGCCAGCGCGGGACAGCCTAACAATGAGCAGTTCTTC.

As to this clone: Germline and junction disagree at one end, which may indicate a read error. The chain links TRBV9 to TRBJ2-1; 7 bases line up with TRBD1. This CDR3 has 15 amino acids. Germline lookup yields CDR1 SGDLS and CDR2 YYNGEE. DNA for the CDR3: TGTGCCAGTAGCCCCCGGGACAGAACATACAATGAGCAGTCCTTC. Encoded protein: CASSPRDRTYNEQSF. The full variable domain, its missing parts supplied by reference TRBV9 and TRBJ2-1, is DSGVTQTPKHLITATGQRVTLRCSPRSGDLSVYWYQQSLDQGLQFLIQYYNGEERAKGNILERFSAQQFPDLHSELNLSSLELGDSALYFCASSPRDRTYNEQSFGPGTRLTVL.

The chain joins TRBV13 to TRBJ1-2; 9 nucleotides match TRBD1. Germline trimming cut 5 bases from V and 3 bases from J; bases unmatched to any gene: 7. Per germline, CDR1 PRHDT and CDR2 FYEKMQ (reference sequence). This CDR3 has 15 residues. The CDR3 DNA is TGTGCCAGCAGCATCCCCGGGACAGGGTACTATGGCTACACCTTC. The encoded protein is CASSIPGTGYYGYTF.

This clone was seen more than once but under ten times. The gene calls are TRBV5-6 and TRBJ2-1, with 8 bases matching TRBD2. V dropped 0 bases and J dropped 3; count of bases not matched to a gene: 5. The length of the CDR3 is 16 residues. Germline V gene data show CDR1 as SGHDT and CDR2 as YYEEEE. The CDR3 sequence: CASSLVALAGYNEQFF. In nucleotides, the CDR3 is TGTGCCAGCAGCTTGGTAGCGCTAGCGGGCTACAATGAGCAGTTCTTC.

This clone ranks as medium-sized. This sequence joins TRBV28 and TRBJ1-3; possibly TRBD1 for D (6 bases). Per germline, CDR1 MDHEN and CDR2 SYDVKM. The CDR3 covers 13 residues. V lost 6 bases to trimming and J lost 1 base, with 7 bases between them. CDR3 region: CASRTGSGNTIYF. CDR3 coding DNA: TGTGCCAGCAGGACAGGTTCTGGAAACACCATATATTTT.

Points on this clone: This is likely a read error, given that the CDR3 carries no conserved phenylalanine or tryptophan at its end. The DNA is omitted, as the CDR3 cannot be located on it reliably, and the CDR3 follows TCRdb's listing. The J gene is TRBJ1-5, the V gene TRBV19; the table's D gene call, TRBD1, was not cross checked with the DNA. 17 amino acids form the CDR3, both terminal residues included. Germline V CDR1 and CDR2: LNHDA, SQIVND (reference sequence). CDR3: CASSILGDDYSNQPRHC.

The chain joins TRBV27 to TRBJ2-7, with D possibly being TRBD2 (6 bases). Germline CDR1 reads MNHEY; CDR2 reads SMNVEV (reference sequence). The CDR3 loop spans 13 amino acids. Trimming cost V 6 bases and J 5 bases, with 14 bases left between them. The CDR3 DNA is TGTGCCAGCAGCATGGGGGGTATGCACGAGCAGTACTTC. Translating gives CASSMGGMHEQYF.

This clone came up many times. The chain carries TRBV6-2 or TRBV6-3 and TRBJ2-1; D is unresolved. Germline loops: CDR1 MNHEY, CDR2 SVGEGT. CDR3 length equals 13 residues. Trimming shortened V by 1 base and J by 6 bases, and 7 bases separated the two germline ends. For the CDR3, the DNA is TGTGCCAGCAGTTACTGGGCCTTCAATGAGCAGTTCTTC. It codes for CASSYWAFNEQFF.

This clone was found many times. V and J are TRBV19 and TRBJ1-4; TRBD1 matches at 7 bases. Per the germline V gene, CDR1 is LNHDA and CDR2 is SQIVND (reference sequence). Trimming at V came to 5 bases and at J to 1 base, leaving 10 bases not matched to a gene. This CDR3 contains 17 residues. CDR3 residues: CASSARFRQGTNEKLFF. CDR3 DNA: TGTGCCAGTAGTGCCCGATTTAGACAGGGAACTAATGAAAAACTGTTTTTT.

This clone was counted between two and nine times. Because the CDR3's place on the DNA is in doubt, the DNA is left out and the CDR3 is given as listed by TCRdb. The chain carries TRBV7-3 and TRBJ1-2; the table's D call, TRBD1, was not checked against the DNA. CDR1 and CDR2 from the germline V gene are SGHTA and FQGTGA. The CDR3 is 21 residues long, counting both termini. The CDR3 sequence: CASSIYLCSVAGTGAFYGYTF.

This clone was recorded at least ten times. The same CDR3 can be traced to other DNA sequences in this sample. V gene TRBV9 combines with J gene TRBJ2-1; 8 positions match TRBD1. Trimming removed 0 bases from V and 0 bases from J; junction bases left unmatched: 5. The CDR3 contains 17 residues. Germline CDR1 reads SGDLS; CDR2 reads YYNGEE. This CDR3 reads CASSVGQGFGSYNEQFF. In DNA, the CDR3 is TGTGCCAGCAGCGTAGGACAGGGGTTCGGCTCCTACAATGAGCAGTTCTTC. Together with reference TRBV9 and TRBJ2-1, the CDR3 gives the full variable domain: DSGVTQTPKHLITATGQRVTLRCSPRSGDLSVYWYQQSLDQGLQFLIQYYNGEERAKGNILERFSAQQFPDLHSELNLSSLELGDSALYFCASSVGQGFGSYNEQFFGPGTRLTVL.

By sample fraction, this clone is medium-sized. Other DNA variants within this sample encode the same CDR3. The V and J genes are TRBV12-3 or TRBV12-4 and TRBJ2-7; 7 nucleotides align to TRBD1. This CDR3 contains 11 residues. V dropped 11 bases and J dropped 3; count of bases not matched to a gene: 4. CDR3 region: CASGQIYEQYF. Written as DNA, the CDR3 is TGTGCCTCGGGACAGATCTACGAGCAGTACTTC.

The CDR3 reads CASSLNGDASDTQYF. In DNA form, the CDR3 reads TGTGCCAGCAGCTTGAACGGGGATGCGTCAGATACGCAGTATTTT. The genes are TRBV7-3 and TRBJ2-3; possible D gene TRBD2, 5 bases. The CDR3 is 15 amino acids. CDR1 is SGHTA, CDR2 FQGTGA, per germline. V lost 3 bases and J lost 4, with 14 bases in between.

This clone was recorded many times. The J gene is TRBJ2-1, the V gene TRBV10-3; 12 nucleotides agree with TRBD2. With V trimmed by 10 bases and J by 0 bases, 10 bases remained unmatched. The germline gives CDR1 ENHRY, CDR2 SYGVKD. This CDR3 region has 17 residues. CDR3 nucleotide sequence: TGTGCCACCCAGACTAGCGGGGGTTTAAGCTCCTACAATGAGCAGTTCTTC. Residues: CATQTSGGLSSYNEQFF.

This sequence joins TRBV6-1 and TRBJ2-1, with D unresolved. Per the germline V gene, CDR1 is MNHNS and CDR2 is SASEGT. V lost 4 bases and J 4 bases, leaving 5 bases between the germline ends. This CDR3 has 12 residues. The CDR3 sequence is CASSGRYNEQFF. For the CDR3, the DNA is TGTGCCAGCAGTGGACGGTACAATGAGCAGTTCTTC.

This clone was counted a few times. The V gene is TRBV6-2 or TRBV6-3, the J gene TRBJ2-2; D is undetermined. The CDR3 is 11 amino acids. Germline V gene data show CDR1 as MNHEY and CDR2 as SVGEGT. The V gene lost 4 bases and the J gene lost 6 bases, with 3 bases spanning the gap. The CDR3 bases are TGTGCCAGCAGTTTGGCCGGGGAGCTGTTTTTT. Translated: CASSLAGELFF.

The chain employs TRBV6-2 or TRBV6-3 and TRBJ1-1; D unclear. V lost 8 bases and J 5 bases, leaving 15 bases between the germline ends. CDR1 MNHEY and CDR2 SVGEGT come from the germline V gene. This CDR3 comprises 13 residues. The CDR3 reads CASGLSDWTEAFF. The CDR3 bases are TGTGCCAGCGGTCTCAGCGATTGGACTGAAGCTTTCTTT.

This clone is medium-sized within its sample. J is TRBJ2-3 and V is TRBV27; 11 nucleotides agree with TRBD2. Germline CDR1 is MNHEY and CDR2 is SMNVEV (reference sequence). V gave up 8 bases and J gave up 6 bases; unmatched junction bases: 7. This CDR3 has 14 residues. As DNA, the CDR3 is TGTGCCAGCCAGACTAGCGGGAATGGCGATACGCAGTATTTT. This codes for CASQTSGNGDTQYF.

The sample holds many counts of this clone. V usage is TRBV27 and J usage is TRBJ1-1, with D perhaps TRBD1 (5 bases). Between the trimmed V and J ends, which lost 6 bases and 3 bases, there was a span of 17 bases. The CDR3 is made up of 15 amino acids. The V gene's germline CDR1 is MNHEY and CDR2 SMNVEV (reference sequence). This CDR3 is CASSVGTAGDTEAFF. The CDR3 region has the DNA TGTGCCAGCAGCGTCGGGACCGCGGGGGACACTGAAGCTTTCTTT.

This clone showed up just a few times. The gene calls are TRBV6-6 and TRBJ1-2; D gene ambiguous. Germline V gene lookup returns CDR1 MNHNY and CDR2 SVGAGI (reference sequence). Trimming pared 0 bases from V and 7 bases from J, leaving 15 bases between. This CDR3 has 15 amino acids. The CDR3 nucleotides are TGTGCCAGCAGTTACTCGATGTCCAGATGGGGTGGCTACACCTTC. This gives the protein CASSYSMSRWGGYTF.

This clone was seen only a few times. The chain has TRBV2 and TRBJ2-7, with TRBD1 matching over 9 bases. The germline gives CDR1 SNHLY, CDR2 FYNNEI. The CDR3 consists of 13 residues. CDR3 bases: TGTGCTAGTAAACGGACAGGGGTCTACGAGCAGTACTTC. It is translated as CASKRTGVYEQYF.

This clone has a count of ten or more. This sequence joins TRBV20-1 and TRBJ2-3; TRBD2 is a possible D gene (6 bases). The germline V gene encodes CDR1 DFQATT and CDR2 SNEGSKA (reference sequence). This CDR3 has 16 amino acids. Trimming removed 5 bases at V and 1 base at J, with 19 bases between. CDR3 amino acids: CSAPSYGSGRTDTQYF. The CDR3 DNA sequence: TGCAGTGCTCCGAGCTACGGGAGCGGTCGCACAGATACGCAGTATTTT.